This T cell receptor beta chain was sequenced in a study of T cells after posttransplantation cyclophosphamide (dated by TCRdb to between 2015 and 2016). A note on the overall study: Using TRB sequencing, the study followed how the T cell repertoire rebuilt after myeloablative bone marrow transplantation with posttransplantation cyclophosphamide given as GVHD prophylaxis. Samples from about 37 PTCy-treated patients and under 20 related bone marrow donors of those patients were subjected to antigen receptor sequencing. Blood from all 35 or so PTCy patients with 1-year posttransplant specimens was subjected to TRB sequencing. In 3 patients, up to about 3 additional blood samples taken between 2 and 5.2 years after transplant also underwent TRB sequencing, as did pretransplant blood from a handful of patients. Because TRA and TRB clonality were tightly correlated in 9 samples, subsequent TCR analyses were focused on TRB only. Public TRB sequences were searched against a database of over 3,000 sequences associated with responses to pathogens, tumor antigens, self-antigens and alloantigens. Study-level results and caveats: Donor-recipient similarity was low at 1-2 months but rose over the first year, and later blood repertoires were often dominated by donor CD8+ memory clones. The TRB repertoires of T cells infiltrating skin or the GI tract showed only limited overlap with the TRB repertoires found in blood. Across the roughly 48 patients, TRB clonality was highly associated with recipient CMV seropositivity and CMV reactivation, and diversity with PTCy was similar to that in the CNI/methotrexate controls.

Per the publication, the treatment or condition label means: high-dose cyclophosphamide on days +3 and +4 as single-agent GVHD prophylaxis. Busulfan and fludarabine conditioning, a related or unrelated marrow graft, and cyclophosphamide on days +3 and +4 were given to PTCy patients. PTCy-treated patients came from a prospective multi-institutional clinical trial. Mononuclear cells from peripheral blood and bone marrow were separated by Ficoll-Hypaque density centrifugation and then cryopreserved. The CDR3 has 13 amino acids, counting the end cysteine and phenylalanine. Of the read, only the CDR3 DNA is kept; its 39 bases are in frame from base 1. As encoded in the germline V gene, CDR1 is LGHNA while CDR2 is YNFKEQ. V and J lose 6 bases and 2 bases, and a span of 11 bases separates them. Genomic DNA was used for TRB sequencing, which was performed with the immunoSEQ assay at survey resolution or with the hsTCRB kit. The authors' pipeline ran thus. The immunoSEQ software was used for initial read processing, and the LymphoSeq R package was used for repertoire analyses. Clonality was computed as 1 minus normalized Shannon entropy, and a Gini coefficient was also calculated for each TRB dataset. To infer phenotypes in unsorted samples, TRB sequences from sorted subsets of the recipient or donor were mapped onto the unsorted samples of the same recipient. Drawn from immuneACCESS, this table holds only the in-frame rearrangements with V and J called that TCRdb kept. Clones are partly lost; checked studies trace under half to an unresolved V gene and leave the rest unexplained. The DNA gave D and trimming, while V, J and clone size come from that table. In this sample the table shows roughly 7,200 clones, and no singletons are among them. The ten most abundant clones make up 4.5% to 6% of the sample.

This clone was counted at least ten times. Its antigen target is currently unknown. No much larger clonotype is one base removed from it; base qualities were not supplied. The V and J genes are TRBV4-2 and TRBJ2-7, with TRBD1 tentatively as D gene (5 bases match). Source: PBMCs, taken after allogeneic stem cell transplant with posttransplant cyclophosphamide. The TCR comes from a female patient aged 45-65 years who received an allogeneic stem cell transplant from an unrelated donor, was CMV-positive, and had acute GVHD only. A transplant means some T cells may be of graft donor rather than patient origin. In nucleotide form, the sequence is TGTGCCAGCAGTCGAGACAGTACCTACGAGCAGTACTTC. This gives the protein CASSRDSTYEQYF.